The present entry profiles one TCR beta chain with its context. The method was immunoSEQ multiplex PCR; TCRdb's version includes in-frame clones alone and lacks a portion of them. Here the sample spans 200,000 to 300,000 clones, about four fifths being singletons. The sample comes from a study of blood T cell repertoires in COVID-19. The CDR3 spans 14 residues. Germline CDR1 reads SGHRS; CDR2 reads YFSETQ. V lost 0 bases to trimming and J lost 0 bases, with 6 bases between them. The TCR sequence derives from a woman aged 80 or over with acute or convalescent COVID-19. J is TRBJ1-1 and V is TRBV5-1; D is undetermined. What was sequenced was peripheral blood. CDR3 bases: TGCGCCAGCAGCTTGGATCAGATGAACACTGAAGCTTTCTTT. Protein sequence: CASSLDQMNTEAFF.